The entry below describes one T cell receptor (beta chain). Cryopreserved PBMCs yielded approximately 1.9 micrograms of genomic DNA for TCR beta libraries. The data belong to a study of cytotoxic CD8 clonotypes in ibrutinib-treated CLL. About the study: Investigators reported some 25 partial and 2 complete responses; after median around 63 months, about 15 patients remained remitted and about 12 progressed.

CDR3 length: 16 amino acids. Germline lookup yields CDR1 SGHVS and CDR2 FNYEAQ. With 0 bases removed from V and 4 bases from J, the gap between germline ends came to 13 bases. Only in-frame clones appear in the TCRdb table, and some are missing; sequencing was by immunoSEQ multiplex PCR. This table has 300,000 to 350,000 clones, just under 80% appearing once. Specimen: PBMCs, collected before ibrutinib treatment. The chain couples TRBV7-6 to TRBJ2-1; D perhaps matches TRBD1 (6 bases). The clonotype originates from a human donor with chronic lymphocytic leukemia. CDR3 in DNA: TGTGCCAGCAGCTTAGCTATCCGAGGACAGTACAATGAGCAGTTCTTC. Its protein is CASSLAIRGQYNEQFF.